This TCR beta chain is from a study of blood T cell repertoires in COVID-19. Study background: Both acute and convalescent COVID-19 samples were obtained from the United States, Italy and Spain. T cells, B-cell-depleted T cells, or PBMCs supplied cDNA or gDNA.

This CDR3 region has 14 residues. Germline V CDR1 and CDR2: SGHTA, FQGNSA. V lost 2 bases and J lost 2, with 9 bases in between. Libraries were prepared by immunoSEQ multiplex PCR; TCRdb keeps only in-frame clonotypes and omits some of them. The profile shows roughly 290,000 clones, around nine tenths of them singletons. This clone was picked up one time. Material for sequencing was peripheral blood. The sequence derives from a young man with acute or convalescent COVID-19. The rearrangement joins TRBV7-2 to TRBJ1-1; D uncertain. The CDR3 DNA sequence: TGTGCCAGCAGCTTAAGTGTCAGAAACACTGAAGCTTTCTTT. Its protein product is CASSLSVRNTEAFF.